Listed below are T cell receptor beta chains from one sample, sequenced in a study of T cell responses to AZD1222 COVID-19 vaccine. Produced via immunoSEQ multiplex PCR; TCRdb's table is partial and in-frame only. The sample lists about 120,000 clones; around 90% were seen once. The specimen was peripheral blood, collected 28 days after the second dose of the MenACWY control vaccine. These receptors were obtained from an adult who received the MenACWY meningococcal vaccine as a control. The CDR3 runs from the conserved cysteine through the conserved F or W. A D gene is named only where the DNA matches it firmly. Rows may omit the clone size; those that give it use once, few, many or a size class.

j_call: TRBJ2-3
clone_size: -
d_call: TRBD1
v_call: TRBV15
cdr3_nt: TGTGCCACCAGCAGAGGTCAGGACAGGGGGCTTGATACGCAGTATTTT
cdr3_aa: CATSRGQDRGLDTQYF

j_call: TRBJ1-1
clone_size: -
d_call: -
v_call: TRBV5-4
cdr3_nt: TGTGCCAGCAGCCCGGTACACGGGACTGAAGCTTTCTTT
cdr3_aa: CASSPVHGTEAFF

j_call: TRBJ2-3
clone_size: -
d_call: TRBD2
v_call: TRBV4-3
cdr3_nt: TGCGCCAGCAGCCAAAAGCCCTTGACTAGCGGGCGAGGAGATACGCAGTATTTT
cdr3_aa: CASSQKPLTSGRGDTQYF

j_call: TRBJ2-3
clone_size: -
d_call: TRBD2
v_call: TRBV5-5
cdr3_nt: TGTGCCAGCAGCTTGTTTCAGCGGGGGGCCTCAGATACGCAGTATTTT
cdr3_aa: CASSLFQRGASDTQYF

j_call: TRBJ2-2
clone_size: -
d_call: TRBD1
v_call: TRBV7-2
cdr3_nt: TGTGCCAGCAGCGCCCCGGATGGACAGGAAGTAGGCACCGGGGAGCTGTTTTTT
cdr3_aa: CASSAPDGQEVGTGELFF

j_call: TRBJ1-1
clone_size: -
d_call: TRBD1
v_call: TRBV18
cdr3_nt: TGTGCCAGCTCACCGGGCCCCGGGACAGGGGGTTTTGAAGCTTTCTTT
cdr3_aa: CASSPGPGTGGFEAFF

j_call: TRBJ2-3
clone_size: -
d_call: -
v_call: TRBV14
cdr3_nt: TGTGCCAGCAGCCAATGGCGGGGAAGCCCAGATACGCAGTATTTT
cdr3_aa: CASSQWRGSPDTQYF

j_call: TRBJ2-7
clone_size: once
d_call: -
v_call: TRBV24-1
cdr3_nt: TGTGCCACCAGTGATTCCGACAGCTACGAGCAGTACTTC
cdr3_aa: CATSDSDSYEQYF

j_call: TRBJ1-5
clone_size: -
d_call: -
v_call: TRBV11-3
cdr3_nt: TGTGCCAGACGGGGCTCGGACAATCAGCCCCAGCATTTT
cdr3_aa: CARRGSDNQPQHF

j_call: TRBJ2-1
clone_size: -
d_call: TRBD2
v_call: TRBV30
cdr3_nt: TGTGCCTGGAGTGTAATTGTCCTAGCGGGAAAGAATGAGCAGTTCTTC
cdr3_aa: CAWSVIVLAGKNEQFF

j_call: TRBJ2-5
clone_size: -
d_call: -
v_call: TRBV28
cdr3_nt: TGTGCCAGCAGCCACTCGAAATGGGAGACCCAGTACTTC
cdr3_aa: CASSHSKWETQYF

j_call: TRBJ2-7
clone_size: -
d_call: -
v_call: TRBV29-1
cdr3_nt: TGCAGCGTTGTGGCAGCATTGGTCCACGAGCAGTACTTC
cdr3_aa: CSVVAALVHEQYF

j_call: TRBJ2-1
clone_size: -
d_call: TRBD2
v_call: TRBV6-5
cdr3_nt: TGTGCCAGCAGTTACGGGGATGGGGGGGTTTACAATGAGCAGTTCTTC
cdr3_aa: CASSYGDGGVYNEQFF

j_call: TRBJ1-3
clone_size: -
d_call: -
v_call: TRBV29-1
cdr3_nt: TGCAGCGTTGTCCCGAACTCTGGAAACACCATATATTTT
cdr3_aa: CSVVPNSGNTIYF

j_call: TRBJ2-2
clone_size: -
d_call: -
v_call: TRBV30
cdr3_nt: TGTGCCTGGACCTTCGCAGGAGCCGGGGAGCTGTTTTTT
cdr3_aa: CAWTFAGAGELFF

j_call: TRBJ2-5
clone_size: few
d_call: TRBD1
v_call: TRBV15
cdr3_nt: TGTGCCACCAGCACCAGCAGGGGGCGGTTGGAGACCCAGTACTTC
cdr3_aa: CATSTSRGRLETQYF

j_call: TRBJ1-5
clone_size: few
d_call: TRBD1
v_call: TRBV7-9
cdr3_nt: TGTGCCAGCAGCTCCCTAACAGGGGGTCAGCCCCAGCATTTT
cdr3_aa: CASSSLTGGQPQHF

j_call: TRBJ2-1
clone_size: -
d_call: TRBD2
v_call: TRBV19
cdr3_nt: TGTGCCAGTGGTCCCCTAGCGGGAGTTTTCAATGAGCAGTTCTTC
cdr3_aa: CASGPLAGVFNEQFF

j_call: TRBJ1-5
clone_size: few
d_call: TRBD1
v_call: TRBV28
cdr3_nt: TGTGCCAGCAGAACCGGACAGGTCTGGCAGCCCCAGCATTTT
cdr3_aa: CASRTGQVWQPQHF

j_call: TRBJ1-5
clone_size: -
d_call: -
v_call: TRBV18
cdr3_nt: TGTGCCAGCTCACGTGAGTCTAAAGGGAACAATCAGCCCCAGCATTTT
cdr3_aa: CASSRESKGNNQPQHF

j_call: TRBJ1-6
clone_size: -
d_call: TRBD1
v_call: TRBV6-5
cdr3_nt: TGTGCCAGCAGTTCCCGCCAGGGACAGGGTTATTCACCCCTCCACTTT
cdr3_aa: CASSSRQGQGYSPLHF

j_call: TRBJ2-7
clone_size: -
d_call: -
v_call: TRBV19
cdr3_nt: TGTTACCCCGAGACACCCTACGAGCAGTACTTC
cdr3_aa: CYPETPYEQYF

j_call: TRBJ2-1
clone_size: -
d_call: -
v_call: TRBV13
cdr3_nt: TGTGCCAGCAGCCCCATACCAGGCAATGAGCAGTTCTTC
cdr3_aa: CASSPIPGNEQFF

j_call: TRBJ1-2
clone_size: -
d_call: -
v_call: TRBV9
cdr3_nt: TGTGCCAGCAGCGTAGCCTCGGGGCACTATGGCTACACCTTC
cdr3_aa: CASSVASGHYGYTF

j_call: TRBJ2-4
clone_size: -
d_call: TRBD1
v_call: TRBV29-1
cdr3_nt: TGCAGCGGTGGGACAGGGGAATGGGGCATTCAGTACTTC
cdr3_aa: CSGGTGEWGIQYF

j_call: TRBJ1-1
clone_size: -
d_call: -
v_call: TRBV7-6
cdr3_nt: TGTGCCAGCAGCTTAACAATGAACACTGAAGCTTTCTTT
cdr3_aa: CASSLTMNTEAFF

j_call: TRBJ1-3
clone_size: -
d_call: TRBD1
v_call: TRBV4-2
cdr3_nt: TGTGCCAGCAGCCAAGATCGAGGGGGCGGAAACACCATATATTTT
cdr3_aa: CASSQDRGGGNTIYF

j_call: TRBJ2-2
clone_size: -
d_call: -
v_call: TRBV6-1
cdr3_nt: TGTGCCAGCAGTGATCTTAGACTAGGTCCCGGGGAGCTGTTTTTT
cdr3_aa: CASSDLRLGPGELFF

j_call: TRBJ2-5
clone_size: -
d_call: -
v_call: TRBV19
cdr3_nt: TGTGCCAGTAGTATCCGAGAGACCCAGTACTTC
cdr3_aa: CASSIRETQYF

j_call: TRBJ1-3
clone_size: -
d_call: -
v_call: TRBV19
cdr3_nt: TGTGCCAGTAGTATAAGTCGACCCAGCTCTGGAAACACCATATATTTT
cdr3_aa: CASSISRPSSGNTIYF

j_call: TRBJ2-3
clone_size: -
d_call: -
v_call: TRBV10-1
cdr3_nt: TGCGCCAGCAGTGAGGGAGGGCCCGTGGCAGATACGCAGTATTTT
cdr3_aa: CASSEGGPVADTQYF

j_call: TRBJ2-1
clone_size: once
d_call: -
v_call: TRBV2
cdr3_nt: TGTGCCAGCAGTGAGACTACCGAGAATGAGCAGTTCTTC
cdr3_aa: CASSETTENEQFF